Listed below are T cell receptor beta chains from one sample, sequenced in a study of T cell repertoires in cytomegalovirus infection. TCRdb reprocessed the reads with MiXCR, giving one entry per CDR3 protein. The profile covers about 740,000 distinct CDR3 sequences, with less than 40% appearing a single time and 2.5% to 3.5% taken by the ten largest. The sequencing sample was made of PBMCs. The receptor set was obtained from a human donor in good health (CMV status not recorded). Some clones in this sample may be carry-over from other donors' samples. Each CDR3 is given with its conserved first and last residue. D genes are given only for firm matches. For some rows the clone size is stated as once, few or many, or as a class when expanded; others skip it.

V gene	clone size	D gene	J gene	CDR3 protein	CDR3 DNA
TRBV6-6	.	.	TRBJ1-1	CASMGHGGYWPEAFF	TGTGCCAGCATGGGTCATGGGGGATATTGGCCTGAAGCTTTCTTT
TRBV19	.	.	TRBJ2-6	CASQGLAGANVLTF	TGTGCCAGTCAGGGGTTAGCTGGGGCCAACGTCCTGACTTTC
TRBV28	.	.	TRBJ2-5	CASSFFFGSWQETQYF	TGTGCCAGCAGTTTTTTTTTCGGGAGTTGGCAAGAGACCCAGTACTTC
TRBV10-3	few	.	TRBJ2-7	CAISPRGEGSYEQYF	TGTGCCATCAGTCCCAGGGGGGAAGGCTCCTACGAGCAGTACTTC
TRBV20-1	.	TRBD2	TRBJ2-7	CSARDGWTSSDEQYF	TGCAGTGCTAGAGATGGATGGACTAGTAGTGACGAGCAGTACTTC
TRBV28	few	.	TRBJ2-7	CASSPRRGEQYF	TGTGCCAGCAGTCCTCGTCGGGGCGAGCAGTACTTC
TRBV7-9	few	TRBD1	TRBJ2-6	CASSIDRGASGANVLTF	TGTGCCAGCAGCATTGACAGGGGAGCCTCTGGGGCCAACGTCCTGACTTTC
TRBV28	few	TRBD1	TRBJ2-3	CASSPGRGGGSDTQYF	TGTGCCAGCAGTCCAGGAAGAGGGGGCGGGTCGGATACGCAGTATTTT
TRBV7-8	.	TRBD2	TRBJ2-1	CASSLPRRLAGRHNEQFF	TGTGCCAGCAGCTTACCCCGGCGGCTAGCGGGTAGGCACAATGAGCAGTTCTTC
TRBV18	few	TRBD1	TRBJ1-4	CASSPRGRGHGEEKLFF	TGTGCCAGCTCACCACGCGGCAGGGGGCACGGAGAAGAAAAACTGTTTTTT
TRBV2	few	.	TRBJ2-7	CASSEGRILYEQYF	TGTGCCAGCAGTGAGGGACGAATCCTCTACGAGCAGTACTTC
TRBV12-3/TRBV12-4	many	.	TRBJ1-6	CASTGSSYNSPLHF	TGTGCCAGTACAGGGTCGTCCTATAATTCACCCCTCCACTTT
TRBV7-8	.	.	TRBJ1-6	CASVPYLTGPLNSPLHF	TGTGCCAGCGTCCCCTACCTCACAGGGCCTCTCAATTCACCCCTCCACTTT
TRBV7-8	many	TRBD1	TRBJ2-7	CASSLGGTGLTYEQYF	TGTGCCAGCAGCTTAGGGGGGACAGGGTTAACCTACGAGCAGTACTTC
TRBV27	many	TRBD1	TRBJ2-2	CASSRTGGSTGELFF	TGTGCCAGCAGTCGGACAGGGGGCTCAACCGGGGAGCTGTTTTTT
TRBV7-8	.	.	TRBJ2-2	CASSLASALSNTGELFF	TGTGCCAGCAGCTTAGCGTCCGCGCTATCGAACACCGGGGAGCTGTTTTTT
TRBV19	.	.	TRBJ1-1	CASSLTNGPEAFF	TGTGCCAGTTCACTAACCAATGGGCCTGAAGCTTTCTTT
TRBV19	.	TRBD1	TRBJ1-5	CASSMRQGTNQPQPF	TGTGCCAGTAGTATGAGACAGGGCACTAATCAGCCCCAGCCTTTT
TRBV5-6	.	.	TRBJ1-6	CASRLGRGFNSPLHF	TGTGCCAGCAGACTCGGACGGGGGTTCAATTCACCCCTCCACTTT
TRBV4-2	.	.	TRBJ1-4	CASSSERGARDEKLFF	TGTGCCAGCAGCTCCGAACGGGGGGCGCGGGATGAAAAACTGTTTTTT
TRBV28	.	TRBD1	TRBJ2-7	CASSPGQVASEQYF	TGTGCCAGCAGTCCCGGACAGGTTGCCAGCGAGCAGTACTTC
TRBV28	.	.	TRBJ2-1	CASLHTTYNEQFF	TGTGCCAGTCTCCACACTACCTACAATGAGCAGTTCTTC
TRBV6-5	few	.	TRBJ2-5	CASSYFQGGIEETQYF	TGTGCCAGCAGTTACTTCCAGGGAGGAATTGAAGAGACCCAGTACTTC
TRBV28	.	.	TRBJ1-3	CASTRENSGNTIYF	TGTGCCAGCACCCGAGAGAACTCTGGAAACACCATATATTTT
TRBV25-1	.	.	TRBJ2-2	CASSGRGRGTGELFF	TGTGCCAGCAGTGGTCGGGGCCGGGGCACCGGGGAGCTGTTTTTT
TRBV12-3/TRBV12-4	many	.	TRBJ2-3	CASSLAGETNTQYF	TGTGCCAGCAGTTTAGCGGGAGAGACAAATACGCAGTATTTT
TRBV15	.	TRBD1	TRBJ1-1	CATSRSGQGNTEAFF	TGTGCCACCAGCAGATCCGGACAGGGTAACACTGAAGCTTTCTTT
TRBV28	.	.	TRBJ2-7	CASSLNTYEQYF	TGTGCCAGCAGTTTAAATACCTACGAGCAGTACTTC
TRBV9	few	.	TRBJ2-5	CASSVGGSSPETQYF	TGTGCCAGCAGCGTAGGAGGATCCAGCCCGGAGACCCAGTACTTC
TRBV7-2	.	.	TRBJ2-7	CASSPRGTTTPLEQYF	TGTGCCAGCAGCCCGCGAGGGACAACCACCCCGCTCGAGCAGTACTTC
TRBV6-6	few	.	TRBJ2-7	CASSYPLDGYEQYF	TGTGCCAGCAGTTACCCTTTGGATGGATACGAGCAGTACTTC
TRBV28	.	TRBD1	TRBJ1-5	CASNPGQGLTSNQPQHF	TGTGCCAGCAACCCGGGACAGGGGTTAACCAGCAATCAGCCCCAGCATTTT
TRBV7-2	many	.	TRBJ2-7	CASSLAGQIYEQYF	TGTGCCAGCAGCTTAGCTGGACAGATCTACGAGCAGTACTTC
TRBV7-9	.	TRBD1	TRBJ2-6	CASSLGNRGFGSGANVLTF	TGTGCCAGCAGCTTAGGGAACAGGGGGTTCGGCTCTGGGGCCAACGTCCTGACTTTC
TRBV6-1	few	.	TRBJ2-1	CASSEVADPDNEQFF	TGTGCCAGCAGTGAAGTGGCGGACCCCGATAATGAGCAGTTCTTC
TRBV6-6	.	.	TRBJ2-2	CASSYSAEMGTGELFF	TGTGCCAGCAGTTACTCGGCGGAGATGGGCACCGGGGAGCTGTTTTTT
TRBV27	.	.	TRBJ1-2	CASSPSEGEKPNYGYTF	TGTGCCAGCAGTCCGTCGGAAGGGGAGAAACCAAACTATGGCTACACCTTC
TRBV6-1	.	.	TRBJ2-7	CASSEGNNYEQYF	TGTGCCAGCAGTGAAGGGAACAACTACGAGCAGTACTTC
TRBV7-3	.	.	TRBJ2-3	CASSLRPRTDTQYF	TGTGCCAGCAGCCTCCGCCCCAGGACAGATACGCAGTATTTT
TRBV4-1	.	.	TRBJ1-2	CASSQERGANYGYTF	TGCGCCAGCAGCCAAGAGCGGGGAGCAAACTATGGCTACACCTTC